Listed below are T cell receptor beta chains from one sample, sequenced in a study of cytomegalovirus exposure and HLA in healthy donors. Here immunoSEQ multiplex PCR was the method, and the copy in TCRdb shows in-frame clones only, minus some. The table lists under 140,000 clones, 75% to 80% of them singletons. Sequencing input: PBMCs. These receptors were taken from a woman aged 25-40 years in good health and CMV-seronegative. Each CDR3 is given with its conserved first and last residue. Each record gives: J gene, clone size, V gene, D gene, CDR3 protein, CDR3 DNA. D genes are given only for firm matches. Clone size, where shown, is once, few, many, or a class for clones that have expanded.

J: TRBJ1-5; size: .; V: TRBV7-8; D: .; CDR3: CASSLDRAQHF; DNA: TGTGCCAGCAGCTTAGACAGGGCCCAGCATTTT
J: TRBJ2-7; size: few; V: TRBV7-3; D: TRBD2; CDR3: CASSQGTSNGEQYF; DNA: TGTGCCAGCAGCCAAGGGACTAGTAACGGGGAGCAGTACTTC
J: TRBJ2-7; size: few; V: TRBV2; D: .; CDR3: CAPKRGGGNEQYF; DNA: TGTGCCCCCAAGCGGGGAGGGGGGAACGAGCAGTACTTC
J: TRBJ2-3; size: once; V: TRBV11-1; D: .; CDR3: CASTVLGLNTDTQYF; DNA: TGTGCCAGCACGGTACTGGGGCTAAACACAGATACGCAGTATTTT
J: TRBJ1-1; size: .; V: TRBV28; D: TRBD1; CDR3: CASSPHRGLKDTEAFF; DNA: TGTGCCAGCAGTCCTCACAGGGGGCTGAAGGACACTGAAGCTTTCTTT
J: TRBJ2-5; size: .; V: TRBV7-3; D: .; CDR3: CASSLGRGQETQYF; DNA: TGTGCCAGCAGCTTGGGGCGGGGCCAAGAGACCCAGTACTTC
J: TRBJ1-2; size: .; V: TRBV19; D: .; CDR3: CASTAGFNYGYTF; DNA: TGTGCCAGTACGGCAGGGTTTAACTATGGCTACACCTTC
J: TRBJ2-1; size: .; V: TRBV9; D: .; CDR3: CASSGSLSHNEQFF; DNA: TGTGCCAGCAGCGGTTCCCTTAGCCACAATGAGCAGTTCTTC
J: TRBJ2-1; size: many; V: TRBV6-4; D: TRBD2; CDR3: CASSEAGGHNEQFF; DNA: TGTGCCAGCAGTGAAGCGGGGGGGCACAATGAGCAGTTCTTC
J: TRBJ1-1; size: .; V: TRBV6-6; D: TRBD1; CDR3: CASREPGGVNTEAFF; DNA: TGTGCCAGCCGGGAACCAGGGGGAGTGAACACTGAAGCTTTCTTT
J: TRBJ1-2; size: .; V: TRBV6-1; D: TRBD1; CDR3: CASSELGQGADGYTF; DNA: TGTGCCAGCAGTGAACTGGGGCAGGGGGCGGACGGCTACACCTTC
J: TRBJ2-5; size: .; V: TRBV25-1; D: TRBD2; CDR3: CASSEGRVAGGRETQYF; DNA: TGTGCCAGCAGTGAAGGGCGAGTAGCGGGGGGGCGGGAGACCCAGTACTTC
J: TRBJ2-5; size: .; V: TRBV10-2; D: TRBD2; CDR3: CASREWTPAGLAGLQETQYF; DNA: TGCGCCAGCAGAGAATGGACACCCGCGGGACTAGCGGGTCTCCAAGAGACCCAGTACTTC
J: TRBJ2-7; size: .; V: TRBV7-9; D: TRBD2; CDR3: CASSQVGTSGGGVLYEQYF; DNA: TGTGCCAGCAGCCAGGTCGGGACTAGCGGGGGCGGAGTTCTTTACGAGCAGTACTTC
J: TRBJ1-6; size: .; V: TRBV19; D: .; CDR3: CASSISGQQNSPLHF; DNA: TGTGCCAGTAGTATATCAGGACAGCAAAATTCACCCCTCCACTTT
J: TRBJ1-1; size: .; V: TRBV28; D: .; CDR3: CASRPPRVGTEAFF; DNA: TGTGCCAGCAGGCCCCCCCGGGTGGGCACTGAAGCTTTCTTT
J: TRBJ2-1; size: .; V: TRBV9; D: .; CDR3: CASSHRDSYNEQFF; DNA: TGTGCCAGCAGCCACCGGGACTCTTACAATGAGCAGTTCTTC
J: TRBJ2-5; size: .; V: TRBV27; D: TRBD2; CDR3: CASSGGRKETQYF; DNA: TGTGCCAGCAGTGGCGGGAGAAAAGAGACCCAGTACTTC
J: TRBJ2-1; size: once; V: TRBV4-2; D: TRBD2; CDR3: CASSQDQRGGAYNEQFF; DNA: TGTGCCAGCAGCCAAGATCAGCGGGGGGGGGCCTACAATGAGCAGTTCTTC
J: TRBJ1-3; size: .; V: TRBV7-8; D: .; CDR3: CASSPGAYSGNTIYF; DNA: TGTGCCAGCAGCCCAGGGGCCTACTCTGGAAACACCATATATTTT
J: TRBJ1-4; size: once; V: TRBV4-1; D: .; CDR3: CASSQGEGTGANEKLFF; DNA: TGCGCCAGCAGCCAAGGGGAAGGAACAGGTGCTAATGAAAAACTGTTTTTT
J: TRBJ2-7; size: few; V: TRBV7-9; D: TRBD2; CDR3: CASSRGASGRTEQYF; DNA: TGTGCCAGCAGCCGGGGCGCTAGCGGGAGAACCGAGCAGTACTTC
J: TRBJ2-1; size: few; V: TRBV6-5; D: .; CDR3: CASRTGTNNEQFF; DNA: TGTGCCAGCAGGACCGGGACAAACAATGAGCAGTTCTTC
J: TRBJ2-7; size: .; V: TRBV30; D: TRBD1; CDR3: CAWSVFTGAQQYF; DNA: TGTGCCTGGAGTGTATTTACAGGGGCACAGCAGTACTTC
J: TRBJ2-7; size: .; V: TRBV5-6; D: .; CDR3: CASNPTGAFPYEQYF; DNA: TGTGCCAGCAACCCTACAGGCGCCTTCCCCTACGAGCAGTACTTC
J: TRBJ2-3; size: .; V: TRBV5-1; D: .; CDR3: CASSSGGTRADTQYF; DNA: TGCGCCAGCAGCTCCGGGGGAACTCGGGCAGATACGCAGTATTTT
J: TRBJ1-5; size: .; V: TRBV19; D: TRBD1; CDR3: CASRLRDSNNQPQHF; DNA: TGTGCCAGTAGACTCCGGGACAGCAACAATCAGCCCCAGCATTTT
J: TRBJ1-4; size: .; V: TRBV6-5; D: .; CDR3: CASRAGAHEKLFF; DNA: TGTGCCAGTAGAGCAGGGGCGCATGAAAAACTGTTTTTT
J: TRBJ2-2; size: few; V: TRBV30; D: TRBD2; CDR3: CAHTSGTVGGELFF; DNA: TGTGCCCACACTAGCGGAACAGTAGGCGGGGAGCTGTTTTTT
J: TRBJ1-1; size: .; V: TRBV12-5; D: .; CDR3: CASGLSVAVNTEAFF; DNA: TGTGCTAGTGGTTTGTCGGTCGCTGTGAACACTGAAGCTTTCTTT
J: TRBJ1-2; size: .; V: TRBV10-3; D: TRBD1; CDR3: CAITVTGGGYGYTF; DNA: TGTGCCATCACTGTGACAGGGGGCGGCTATGGCTACACCTTC
J: TRBJ2-7; size: .; V: TRBV2; D: TRBD2; CDR3: CASSTGLADSYEQYF; DNA: TGTGCCAGCAGTACTGGACTAGCGGATTCCTACGAGCAGTACTTC
J: TRBJ2-2; size: .; V: TRBV7-2; D: TRBD2; CDR3: CASSKTSGRAGELFF; DNA: TGTGCCAGCAGCAAGACTAGCGGGAGGGCCGGGGAGCTGTTTTTT
J: TRBJ2-2; size: once; V: TRBV6-5; D: .; CDR3: CATESSNTGELFF; DNA: TGTGCCACCGAGAGTTCGAACACCGGGGAGCTGTTTTTT
J: TRBJ2-3; size: few; V: TRBV15; D: TRBD2; CDR3: CATSRDGLAEPTDTQYF; DNA: TGTGCCACCAGCAGAGATGGGCTAGCGGAGCCAACAGATACGCAGTATTTT